This T cell receptor beta chain derives from a study of identical twins. Regarding the study as a whole: In beta out-of-frame sequences, the excess sharing between twins was weaker. There is a chance that invariant MAIT and iNKT cells partially muddied zero-insertion analyses.

A single record per CDR3 protein comes from TCRdb applying MiXCR to the 5' RACE reads. Of hundreds of thousands of distinct CDR3 sequences in the sample, about 20% are singletons; the top ten hold roughly 14%. This clonotype has just a few counts. What it recognizes is unknown. In addition, the sample was reused for a study of T cells expressing NK-cell markers.

The clonotype was recovered from a woman younger than 30 in good health. Sample: PBMCs.

In nucleotides, the CDR3 is TGCGCCAGCAGCCCCTGGGACATCAGACAAAACACTGAAGCTTTCTTT. Translation: CASSPWDIRQNTEAFF. The chain carries TRBV5-1 and TRBJ1-1; TRBD1 might be the D (6 bases). CDR3 length: 16 amino acids. CDR1 and CDR2 from the germline V gene are SGHRS and YFSETQ. Trimming left V 4 bases short and J 2 bases short, with 18 bases between.